This entry lists 29 T cell receptor beta chains sequenced from one sample in a study of shared clonotypes between healthy human individuals. Cells designated naive CD8 were CD45RO-negative and were positively selected for CCR7, with terminally differentiated effector memory CD45RA+ cells excluded. Clones were sequenced by immunoSEQ multiplex PCR, and TCRdb holds only the in-frame ones, with some missing. The sample carries approximately 600,000 clones, around 96% recorded once. The sequencing sample was made of naive CD8+ T cells sorted from blood. These receptors came from a woman under 40 in good health.

This chain joins TRBV5-6 and TRBJ2-2; TRBD1 matches at 8 bases. The trim removed 4 bases at V and 3 bases at J, leaving 5 bases unmatched. This CDR3 is 15 amino acids long. Looked up from germline, CDR1 is SGHDT and CDR2 is YYEEEE. The CDR3 loop reads CASSMDRVDTGELFF. The DNA of the CDR3 is TGTGCCAGCAGCATGGACAGGGTGGACACCGGGGAGCTGTTTTTT.

The gene calls are TRBV29-1 and TRBJ2-2; the D gene could be TRBD1 or TRBD2 (5 bases each). The V end was cut by 2 bases, the J end by 6 bases, with 13 bases between. This CDR3 comprises 14 residues. CDR1 is SQVTM, CDR2 ANQGSEA, per germline. CDR3 bases: TGCAGCGTTGAATCGAGGGGAGTTGCCGGGGAGCTGTTTTTT. Protein: CSVESRGVAGELFF.

The chain is built from TRBV7-9 and TRBJ2-5; TRBD2 aligns across 8 bases. Trimming cost V 1 base and J 5 bases; bases outside gene matches: 6. Germline lookup yields CDR1 SEHNR and CDR2 FQNEAQ (reference sequence). The CDR3 totals 15 residues. The chain's CDR3 is CASSLVTSVEETQYF. The CDR3 DNA reads as TGTGCCAGCAGCTTAGTGACTAGCGTTGAGGAGACCCAGTACTTC.

The chain links TRBV15 to TRBJ2-5; the D gene is possibly TRBD2 (6 bases). The CDR3 contains 15 residues. Per the germline V gene, CDR1 is LNHNV and CDR2 is YYDKDF (reference sequence). V was clipped by 1 base and J by 4 bases, with 13 bases between them. The CDR3 DNA is TGTGCCACCAGCAGAGCTCGCGCTAGCGCAGAGACCCAGTACTTC. As protein: CATSRARASAETQYF.

The V and J genes are TRBV25-1 and TRBJ2-5, with D perhaps assigned TRBD1 or TRBD2 (5 bases each). Germline V gene lookup returns CDR1 MGHDK and CDR2 SYGVNS. Trimming took off 4 bases at V and 5 bases at J, with 23 bases between the two ends. The CDR3 loop spans 17 amino acids. The CDR3 reads CASSGSPPQGREETQYF. CDR3 DNA sequence: TGTGCCAGCAGTGGAAGCCCCCCCCAGGGTAGGGAGGAGACCCAGTACTTC.

V is TRBV11-2 and J is TRBJ2-5; D remains ambiguous. The CDR3 sequence is 15 residues long. Deletions cut 0 bases from V and 4 bases from J, with 12 bases between. The germline CDR1 and CDR2 sequences are SGHAT and FQNNGV. The CDR3 region is CASSLEYSPGETQYF. CDR3 coding DNA: TGTGCCAGCAGCTTAGAGTACAGCCCGGGAGAGACCCAGTACTTC.

V usage is TRBV4-1 and J usage is TRBJ1-5, with 9 bases that match TRBD1. This CDR3 contains 15 residues. V gave up 8 bases and J gave up 0 bases; unmatched junction bases: 5. CDR1 MGHRA and CDR2 YSYEKL come from the germline V gene. The CDR3 reads CASRDRDHSNQPQHF. CDR3 DNA sequence: TGCGCCAGCCGGGACAGGGACCATAGCAATCAGCCCCAGCATTTT.

V is TRBV10-3 and J is TRBJ2-7, with TRBD1 as a possible D gene (6 bases). This CDR3 comprises 14 residues. Germline V gives CDR1 ENHRY, CDR2 SYGVKD. Trimming pared 11 bases from V and 2 bases from J, leaving 19 bases between. The CDR3 region is CAAGRDTRTYEQYF. CDR3 in DNA: TGTGCCGCTGGCCGGGACACCCGAACCTACGAGCAGTACTTC.

V and J are TRBV19 and TRBJ1-5, with D maybe TRBD1 (5 bases). Trimming removed 11 bases from V and 1 base from J, with 9 bases in between. Germline-derived CDR1 and CDR2 are LNHDA and SQIVND (reference sequence). The CDR3 covers 12 residues. CDR3 bases: TGTGCCGTGGCAGGGAGCAATCAGCCCCAGCATTTT. Its protein product is CAVAGSNQPQHF.

V usage is TRBV9 and J usage is TRBJ2-3; D uncertain. The CDR3 loop spans 13 amino acids. Looked up from germline, CDR1 is SGDLS and CDR2 is YYNGEE. Trimming took off 3 bases at V and 2 bases at J, with 7 bases between the two ends. CDR3 bases: TGTGCCAGCAGCGACCGACACACAGATACGCAGTATTTT. Protein: CASSDRHTDTQYF.

The CDR3 protein is CASSGKGYTDTQYF. CDR3 nucleotides: TGTGCCAGCAGCGGAAAGGGCTACACAGATACGCAGTATTTT. The genes are TRBV5-8 and TRBJ2-3, with D hard to call. V was trimmed by 4 bases and J by 2 bases, leaving 11 bases between them. The CDR3 is 14 residues long. Germline assignment: CDR1 SGHTS and CDR2 YDEGEE.

The CDR3 sequence is CASSSRTGESGELFF. In DNA, the CDR3 is TGTGCCAGCAGCTCGCGGACAGGGGAAAGCGGGGAGCTGTTTTTT. The rearrangement links TRBV7-9 to TRBJ2-2, with 9 nucleotides matching TRBD1. Germline CDR1 is SEHNR and CDR2 is FQNEAQ (reference sequence). The CDR3 loop spans 15 amino acids. V lost 4 bases and J lost 7; bases outside the gene matches: 7.

The chain uses TRBV10-3 and TRBJ2-5, with 10 bases lining up with TRBD1. V shed 6 bases and J 5 bases; nucleotides not matched to a gene: 12. The CDR3 totals 16 residues. Germline CDR1 reads ENHRY; CDR2 reads SYGVKD. CDR3 sequence (DNA): TGTGCCATCAGATCGCCAGGGACAGGGGATTCGGAGACCCAGTACTTC. It is translated as CAIRSPGTGDSETQYF.

This chain joins TRBV5-6 and TRBJ2-3, with 10 bases that match TRBD1. In germline, CDR1 is SGHDT, CDR2 YYEEEE. The CDR3 is 16 residues long. V was clipped by 4 bases and J by 2 bases; unmatched bases: 7. The CDR3: CASSQAGTGVTDTQYF. The CDR3 nucleotides read TGTGCCAGCAGCCAGGCCGGGACAGGGGTCACAGATACGCAGTATTTT.

The chain links TRBV27 to TRBJ2-7, with 7 bases fitting TRBD2. J was trimmed by 2 bases and V by 4 bases; bases with no gene match: 8. The germline V gene has CDR1 MNHEY and CDR2 SMNVEV (reference sequence). This CDR3 is 15 amino acids long. CDR3 DNA sequence: TGTGCCAGCAGTTCCCGGACTAGAGGCGCCTACGAGCAGTACTTC. The encoded protein is CASSSRTRGAYEQYF.

The V and J genes are TRBV13 and TRBJ1-1, with D uncertain. Trimming cost V 0 bases and J 7 bases, with 6 bases left between them. This CDR3 has 12 residues. In germline, CDR1 is PRHDT, CDR2 FYEKMQ (reference sequence). CDR3 amino acids: CASSLGGGEAFF. As DNA, the CDR3 is TGTGCCAGCAGCTTAGGAGGCGGTGAAGCTTTCTTT.

The rearrangement joins TRBV4-1 to TRBJ2-5, with D perhaps given as TRBD1 or TRBD2 (5 bases each). In germline, CDR1 is MGHRA, CDR2 YSYEKL. Trimming took off 11 bases at V and 2 bases at J, with 15 bases between the two ends. This CDR3 has 13 amino acids. CDR3 nucleotide sequence: TGCGCCGCCGGGACCAGGGTTCAAGAGACCCAGTACTTC. It yields the protein CAAGTRVQETQYF.

The chain combines TRBV7-2 with TRBJ1-1, with D maybe TRBD1 (5 bases). V shed 5 bases and J shed 10 bases, with 20 bases lying between them. Germline V gene data show CDR1 as SGHTA and CDR2 as FQGNSA. The CDR3 is made up of 14 amino acids. CDR3 in DNA: TGTGCCAGCAGCCCGAAGGGGCCCTCGAGGGGAGCTTTCTTT. Translated: CASSPKGPSRGAFF.

The CDR3 nucleotides are TGTGCCAGCAGCTTTACGAGGAACACTGAAGCTTTCTTT. It specifies CASSFTRNTEAFF. The chain is built from TRBV5-6 and TRBJ1-1; D remains ambiguous. Per the germline V gene, CDR1 is SGHDT and CDR2 is YYEEEE. There are 13 residues in the CDR3. The V end was cut by 2 bases, the J end by 1 base, with 6 bases between.

This chain connects TRBV10-1 to TRBJ2-3; 9 bases are shared with TRBD2. CDR1 and CDR2 from the germline V gene are WNHNN and SYGVQD (reference sequence). J was trimmed by 2 bases and V by 5 bases; bases with no gene match: 5. The CDR3 is made up of 15 amino acids. CDR3 in amino acids: CASSPAGGLTDTQYF. The CDR3 bases are TGCGCCAGCAGTCCGGCGGGAGGGCTCACAGATACGCAGTATTTT.

V gene TRBV13 combines with J gene TRBJ2-3; D not certain. Germline V lookup: CDR1 PRHDT, CDR2 FYEKMQ (reference sequence). V was cut by 1 base and J by 0 bases, with 5 bases left in between. This CDR3 comprises 14 residues. This CDR3 reads CASSLVTSTDTQYF. CDR3 DNA: TGTGCCAGCAGCTTAGTCACTAGCACAGATACGCAGTATTTT.

Remarks on this clone: Other DNA sequences in this sample translate to the same CDR3. The rearrangement links TRBV6-1 to TRBJ2-1; D call uncertain. The CDR3 length is 10 residues. V shed 10 bases and J shed 4 bases, with 5 bases lying between them. Germline lookup yields CDR1 MNHNS and CDR2 SASEGT. The CDR3 DNA reads TGTGCCACCCTGTACAATGAGCAGTTCTTC. The encoded protein is CATLYNEQFF.

The V gene is TRBV19, the J gene TRBJ1-1; 9 bases fit TRBD1. The CDR3 length is 14 residues. CDR1 is LNHDA and CDR2 is SQIVND in the germline V gene (reference sequence). Trimming cost V 6 bases and J 1 base; bases outside gene matches: 3. CDR3 coding DNA: TGTGCCAGTAGACTGGACAGGGGGAACACTGAAGCTTTCTTT. This gives the protein CASRLDRGNTEAFF. Complete variable domain (other parts from reference TRBV19 and TRBJ1-1): DGGITQSPKYLFRKEGQNVTLSCEQNLNHDAMYWYRQDPGQGLRLIYYSQIVNDFQKGDIAEGYSVSREKKESFPLTVTSAQKNPTAFYLCASRLDRGNTEAFFGQGTRLTVV.

The gene calls are TRBV29-1 and TRBJ2-2; D uncertain. The germline V gene has CDR1 SQVTM and CDR2 ANQGSEA. This CDR3 contains 12 residues. V was shortened by 5 bases and J by 3 bases, with 7 bases between the two germline ends. CDR3 in DNA: TGCAGCGTTTGGCAAGACACCGGGGAGCTGTTTTTT. As protein: CSVWQDTGELFF.

This rearrangement joins TRBV27 to TRBJ1-1; maybe TRBD1 (5 bases). Trimming took off 1 base at V and 7 bases at J, with 10 bases between the two ends. The CDR3 has 13 amino acids. Germline lookup yields CDR1 MNHEY and CDR2 SMNVEV (reference sequence). The CDR3, as DNA: TGTGCCAGCAGTTTATTGTCAGGGAATGAAGCTTTCTTT. Its protein product is CASSLLSGNEAFF.

The V gene is TRBV27, the J gene TRBJ2-3, with a tentative D call TRBD2 (6 bases). In germline, CDR1 is MNHEY, CDR2 SMNVEV (reference sequence). V shed 8 bases and J shed 0 bases, with 15 bases lying between them. The CDR3 extends over 15 amino acids. Here the CDR3 reads CASSYSAGSTDTQYF. CDR3 in DNA: TGTGCCAGCTCTTATAGTGCGGGAAGCACAGATACGCAGTATTTT.

This clone was found once. The rearrangement links TRBV28 to TRBJ1-1; D might be TRBD1 (5 bases). CDR3 length: 16 amino acids. V was cut by 5 bases and J by 1 base, with 17 bases left in between. CDR1 MDHEN and CDR2 SYDVKM come from the germline V gene. CDR3 bases: TGTGCCAGCAGTCCTCACGACGACAGCTGGAACACTGAAGCTTTCTTT. It encodes CASSPHDDSWNTEAFF.

The chain couples TRBV30 to TRBJ2-3, with TRBD2 identical over 10 bases. The trim removed 2 bases at V and 5 bases at J, leaving 7 bases unmatched. CDR3 length: 15 amino acids. Germline CDR1 is GTSNPN and CDR2 is SVGIG (reference sequence). DNA for the CDR3: TGTGCCTGGAGTCCTCTAGCGGGAGCGGGAGATACGCAGTATTTT. Translated, it gives CAWSPLAGAGDTQYF.

The J gene is TRBJ1-1, the V gene TRBV5-1; D possibly corresponds to TRBD1 (5 bases). There are 15 residues in the CDR3. Germline V gene data show CDR1 as SGHRS and CDR2 as YFSETQ. V was clipped by 4 bases and J by 0 bases, with 13 bases between them. The CDR3 coding sequence is TGCGCCAGCAGCCCGGGACGGTACATGAACACTGAAGCTTTCTTT. Amino acids: CASSPGRYMNTEAFF. The full variable domain, its missing parts supplied by reference TRBV5-1 and TRBJ1-1, is KAGVTQTPRYLIKTRGQQVTLSCSPISGHRSVSWYQQTPGQGLQFLFEYFSETQRNKGNFPGRFSGRQFSNSRSEMNVSTLELGDSALYLCASSPGRYMNTEAFFGQGTRLTVV.